This TCR beta chain was sequenced for a study of shared clonotypes between healthy human individuals. Source study methods: As immunoSEQ supplied junction-only sequences (without quality scores), filtering differed. TCRdb's copy holds only in-frame clones and misses some; the assay was immunoSEQ multiplex PCR. Clone size and V and J calls were adopted from that table, with D and trimming inferred from the DNA. The sample lists hundreds of thousands of clones, roughly 96% seen once, with 0.11% in the top ten. Germline CDR1 is MNHEY and CDR2 is SMNVEV (reference sequence). The CDR3 sequence is 16 residues long. With 3 bases removed from V and 0 bases from J, the gap between germline ends came to 15 bases. Naive CD8 isolation took CD45RO-negative cells positively selected for CCR7 and excluded terminally differentiated effector memory CD45RA+ cells.

The V and J genes are TRBV27 and TRBJ2-7; unclear D gene. The sequence was collected from a woman aged 25 to 39 in good health. Sequencing was carried out using naive CD8+ T cells sorted from blood. The CDR3 DNA reads TGTGCCAGCAGTTTCCGCCCTTACACGAGCTCCTACGAGCAGTACTTC. It encodes CASSFRPYTSSYEQYF.